This T cell receptor beta chain appears in the sequencing data of a study of shared clonotypes between healthy human individuals. Findings and caveats of the study: Among donors, sharing of clonotypes was expected to be affected by sequencing depth. A reduction in generation probabilities was seen for non-shared clonotypes relative to those shared by all four donors.

Note on this clone: The antigen is undetermined.

An assay was performed, and its level was deep. A 200 ng quantity of DNA, tens of thousands of T cell genomes, went into the sorted-subset replicate PCRs. Produced via immunoSEQ multiplex PCR; TCRdb's table is partial and in-frame only. Of 2 million to 2.5 million clones in the sample, just over 90% were seen once. Sequences were obtained from naive CD4+ T cells from PBMCs. Subset denoted: CD45RA+ positively selected. The sequence was collected from a man aged 18 to 30 in good health. Some clones in this sample may be carry-over from other donors' samples.

The CDR3 coding sequence is TGTGCCTGGAGCAAAGGAGGACGTGGTACAGCTGACGAGCAGTACTTC. Its translation: CAWSKGGRGTADEQYF. The chain recombines TRBV30 with TRBJ2-7; D might be TRBD2 (5 bases). Trimming removed 3 bases at V and 5 bases at J, with 23 bases between. The CDR3 has 16 residues. CDR1 is GTSNPN, CDR2 SVGIG, per germline (reference sequence).